Presented here are 28 T cell receptor beta chains from one specimen sequenced in a study of cytomegalovirus exposure and HLA in healthy donors. Vbeta (60) and Jbeta (13) primers were used in the PCR. Assay: immunoSEQ multiplex PCR; the TCRdb copy retains only in-frame clones and omits some. The table shows some 130,000 clones, with around 80% occurring only once. The sequencing sample was made of PBMCs. These receptors were taken from a woman between 45 and 65 years old in good health and CMV-seronegative.

The rearrangement uses TRBV6-4 and TRBJ1-1; tentatively, D is TRBD1 (6 bases). Trimming removed 4 bases from V and 4 bases from J, with 10 bases in between. Germline-derived CDR1 and CDR2 are MRHNA and SNTAGT. This CDR3 has 13 residues. The CDR3 loop is CASSGGRSTEAFF. The DNA for the CDR3 is TGTGCCAGCAGTGGGGGGCGGAGCACTGAAGCTTTCTTT.

The J gene is TRBJ2-7, the V gene TRBV7-2, with TRBD2 as a possible D gene (6 bases). In germline, CDR1 is SGHTA, CDR2 FQGNSA. V lost 1 base, J lost 3 bases, and 10 bases lay in between. This CDR3 has 14 residues. The chain's CDR3 is CASSLVGTLYEQYF. CDR3 DNA sequence: TGTGCCAGCAGCTTAGTCGGGACTCTCTACGAGCAGTACTTC.

The chain recombines TRBV27 with TRBJ2-5; 7 bases map to TRBD2. The CDR3 sequence is 17 residues long. Looked up from germline, CDR1 is MNHEY and CDR2 is SMNVEV (reference sequence). V was clipped by 4 bases and J by 2 bases; unmatched bases: 13. The CDR3 region is CASSSLAGLNRQETQYF. The CDR3, as DNA: TGTGCCAGCAGTTCCCTGGCGGGACTAAATCGTCAAGAGACCCAGTACTTC.

The chain has TRBV7-3 and TRBJ2-2; tentatively, D is TRBD2 (6 bases). Trimming shortened V by 2 bases and J by 0 bases, and 16 bases separated the two germline ends. This CDR3 is built from 18 residues. The V gene's germline CDR1 is SGHTA and CDR2 FQGTGA. The CDR3 coding sequence is TGTGCCAGCAGCTTATTACCCCGGACTACTGCGAACACCGGGGAGCTGTTTTTT. Translated: CASSLLPRTTANTGELFF.

This sequence joins TRBV19 and TRBJ1-1, with 9 bases aligning to TRBD1. CDR3 size: 15 residues. The J segment lost 3 bases and the V segment lost 1 base, leaving 3 bases of the junction unmatched. The germline V gene encodes CDR1 LNHDA and CDR2 SQIVND (reference sequence). CDR3 loop: CASSIGDRVDTEAFF. The DNA of the CDR3 is TGTGCCAGTAGTATAGGGGACAGGGTCGACACTGAAGCTTTCTTT.

The chain links TRBV5-4 to TRBJ1-2; weak D call: TRBD1 (5 bases). V was clipped by 5 bases and J by 2 bases, with 19 bases between them. Per germline, CDR1 SGHNT and CDR2 YYREEE (reference sequence). This CDR3 has 16 residues. The CDR3 sequence is CASRGGGARTNYGYTF. CDR3 sequence (DNA): TGTGCCAGCAGGGGGGGTGGGGCGCGAACGAACTATGGCTACACCTTC.

This clone occurred a few times. The V gene is TRBV5-1, the J gene TRBJ1-4, with D perhaps TRBD1 (6 bases). The CDR3 length is 15 residues. Germline V lookup: CDR1 SGHRS, CDR2 YFSETQ. V lost 4 bases and J lost 6, with 16 bases in between. The CDR3 DNA reads TGCGCCAGCAGCCGAACAGGGTACGCGGATGAAAAACTGTTTTTT. Its protein is CASSRTGYADEKLFF.

This chain uses TRBV6-5 with TRBJ2-7, with 7 positions matching TRBD1. Germline V gives CDR1 MNHEY, CDR2 SVGAGI. The V gene end was trimmed by 5 bases and the J gene end by 3 bases; junction bases not matched to a gene: 4. The CDR3 runs to 13 residues. This chain's CDR3 is CASSGQAVYEQYF. The CDR3 nucleotides read TGTGCCAGCAGTGGACAGGCGGTCTACGAGCAGTACTTC.

This sequence joins TRBV19 and TRBJ1-4; 7 nucleotides align to TRBD1. Germline-derived CDR1 and CDR2 are LNHDA and SQIVND (reference sequence). This CDR3 is built from 15 residues. Trimming at V came to 7 bases and at J to 7 bases, leaving 12 bases not matched to a gene. This CDR3 reads CASKVRDSLPEKLFF. CDR3 DNA sequence: TGTGCCAGTAAGGTGAGGGACAGCCTTCCTGAAAAACTGTTTTTT.

The chain couples TRBV5-6 to TRBJ1-5; D is unresolved. The CDR3 is 13 residues long. The ends were cut back, 0 bases at V and 6 bases at J, with 7 bases in the middle. Germline values: CDR1 SGHDT, CDR2 YYEEEE. The CDR3 reads CASSLGARQPQHF. The CDR3 nucleotides are TGTGCCAGCAGCTTGGGGGCCCGTCAGCCCCAGCATTTT. Using reference TRBV5-6 and TRBJ1-5 for the parts outside the CDR3, the full variable domain is DAGVTQSPTHLIKTRGQQVTLRCSPKSGHDTVSWYQQALGQGPQFIFQYYEEEERQRGNFPDRFSGHQFPNYSSELNVNALLLGDSALYLCASSLGARQPQHFGDGTRLSIL.

This clone was counted a few times. The gene calls are TRBV7-2 and TRBJ1-5; TRBD1 might be the D (5 bases). This CDR3 spans 15 amino acids. Looked up from germline, CDR1 is SGHTA and CDR2 is FQGNSA. The V end was cut by 4 bases, the J end by 0 bases, with 10 bases between. DNA for the CDR3: TGTGCCAGCAGCTCACAGGTTTATAGCAATCAGCCCCAGCATTTT. Translated, it gives CASSSQVYSNQPQHF. Full variable domain (missing parts from reference TRBV7-2 and TRBJ1-5): GAGVSQSPSNKVTEKGKDVELRCDPISGHTALYWYRQSLGQGLEFLIYFQGNSAPDKSGLPSDRFSAERTGGSVSTLTIQRTQQEDSAVYLCASSSQVYSNQPQHFGDGTRLSIL.

The table lists this clone with a few counts. J is TRBJ2-2 and V is TRBV6-4; 7 nucleotides match TRBD2. V shed 2 bases and J 4 bases; nucleotides not matched to a gene: 7. Germline V gives CDR1 MRHNA, CDR2 SNTAGT. CDR3 size: 16 residues. The CDR3 bases are TGTGCCAGCAGTGACAGCGGCGGGAGAGCCACCGGGGAGCTGTTTTTT. It translates to CASSDSGGRATGELFF.

The gene calls are TRBV13 and TRBJ2-1; 9 positions agree with TRBD2. This CDR3 is 16 amino acids long. Germline V gene sequence: CDR1 PRHDT, CDR2 FYEKMQ (reference sequence). Losses at the gene ends were 5 bases for V and 5 bases for J; bases not matched to a gene: 10. CDR3 DNA sequence: TGTGCCAGCAGCCCCCCAGGACTAGCGAGAAACAATGAGCAGTTCTTC. Protein sequence: CASSPPGLARNNEQFF.

The chain recombines TRBV4-3 with TRBJ2-7, with a weak D call TRBD1 (6 bases). The V and J ends lost 0 bases and 4 bases respectively, with 13 bases between them. This CDR3 region has 15 residues. The germline CDR1 and CDR2 sequences are LGHNA and YSLEER. CDR3 bases: TGCGCCAGCAGCCAAGATTTTCAGGGGTCATACGAGCAGTACTTC. Protein: CASSQDFQGSYEQYF.

The chain joins TRBV4-2 to TRBJ2-7, with 10 bases fitting TRBD2. V lost 0 bases and J lost 3; bases outside the gene matches: 5. The CDR3 contains 16 residues. The germline CDR1 and CDR2 sequences are LGHNA and YNFKEQ. CDR3 sequence (DNA): TGTGCCAGCAGCCAAGAGGAAGGACTAGCGGACTACGAGCAGTACTTC. Its protein product is CASSQEEGLADYEQYF.

This clone was found a few times. The chain employs TRBV10-3 and TRBJ1-1, with 7 bases fitting TRBD1. Germline trimming cut 5 bases from V and 5 bases from J; bases unmatched to any gene: 17. The CDR3 extends over 17 amino acids. Looked up from germline, CDR1 is ENHRY and CDR2 is SYGVKD. Here the CDR3 reads CAISRNRDSGGKTEAFF. In DNA form, the CDR3 reads TGTGCCATCAGTCGGAACCGGGACAGTGGGGGGAAAACTGAAGCTTTCTTT.

This chain links TRBV5-1 with TRBJ1-1; D is possibly TRBD1 (5 bases). V lost 1 base and J 3 bases, leaving 22 bases between the germline ends. Germline CDR1 reads SGHRS; CDR2 reads YFSETQ. There are 18 residues in the CDR3. The CDR3 nucleotides are TGCGCCAGCAGCTTGCGGGCCAGGGATAGGTTTGGGGACACTGAAGCTTTCTTT. Translating it yields CASSLRARDRFGDTEAFF.

The chain couples TRBV27 to TRBJ2-6; a weak D match, TRBD2 (6 bases). With 4 bases removed from V and 0 bases from J, the gap between germline ends came to 10 bases. The CDR3 loop spans 16 amino acids. Germline lookup yields CDR1 MNHEY and CDR2 SMNVEV (reference sequence). This CDR3 is CASSSGVLSGANVLTF. In DNA form, the CDR3 reads TGTGCCAGCAGTTCGGGGGTCCTCTCTGGGGCCAACGTCCTGACTTTC.

The rearrangement links TRBV6-4 to TRBJ2-6; D gene ambiguous. The CDR3 sequence is 14 residues long. Germline V lookup: CDR1 MRHNA, CDR2 SNTAGT. V was pared by 4 bases and J by 1 base, with 5 bases between. The chain's CDR3 is CASSAKSGANVLTF. The CDR3 DNA sequence: TGTGCCAGCAGTGCCAAATCTGGGGCCAACGTCCTGACTTTC.

Concerning this clone itself: At one of its ends the junction is not consistent with the germline gene, which may arise from a read error. This chain connects TRBV25-1 to TRBJ1-5, with TRBD1 matching over 7 bases. The CDR3 contains 14 residues. Germline V gene lookup returns CDR1 MGHDK and CDR2 SYGVNS. CDR3 DNA: TGTGCCAGCAGCTACCGGGACAGTAATCAGCCCCAGAATTTT. Protein: CASSYRDSNQPQNF.

The chain uses TRBV7-2 and TRBJ2-1; tentative D call: TRBD2 (5 bases). CDR1 and CDR2 from the germline V gene are SGHTA and FQGNSA. The length of the CDR3 is 17 residues. Trimming took off 7 bases at V and 0 bases at J, with 19 bases between the two ends. CDR3 sequence reads: CASIGSEASRSYNEQFF. CDR3 DNA: TGTGCCAGCATCGGATCGGAGGCCTCCCGCTCCTACAATGAGCAGTTCTTC.

Only a few counts were recorded for this clone. The chain recombines TRBV11-2 with TRBJ1-4; 7 bases agree with TRBD1. The CDR3 consists of 17 residues. Trimming cost V 5 bases and J 7 bases; bases outside gene matches: 16. Per germline, CDR1 SGHAT and CDR2 FQNNGV. The DNA of the CDR3 is TGTGCCAGCAGCCCCGACAGGGTCTTTCTTCGGGGTGAAAAACTGTTTTTT. It codes for CASSPDRVFLRGEKLFF.

The gene calls are TRBV14 and TRBJ1-1; a weak D match, TRBD1 (5 bases). The germline V and J ends were trimmed by 5 bases and 11 bases, with 21 bases remaining between them. The CDR3 length is 14 residues. Per the germline V gene, CDR1 is SGHDN and CDR2 is FVKESK. This CDR3 is CASSETPLGGVAFF. CDR3 DNA sequence: TGTGCCAGCAGCGAAACCCCTCTTGGGGGGGTGGCTTTCTTT.

The rearrangement uses TRBV28 and TRBJ2-7; weak D call: TRBD2 (6 bases). CDR1 is MDHEN, CDR2 SYDVKM, per germline. Trimming took 8 bases from V and 7 from J, leaving 21 bases between them. The CDR3 is 14 amino acids. The CDR3 bases are TGTGCCAGCCAAGAACAGGATGGCCGGGGGGAGCAGTACTTC. It codes for CASQEQDGRGEQYF.

The chain combines TRBV29-1 with TRBJ2-1, with D possibly TRBD2 on 5 matching bases. Germline lookup yields CDR1 SQVTM and CDR2 ANQGSEA. V lost 2 bases, J lost 3 bases, and 8 bases lay in between. This CDR3 comprises 13 residues. CDR3 coding DNA: TGCAGCGTTGAACGGGAAGACTACAATGAGCAGTTCTTC. Its translation: CSVEREDYNEQFF.

The chain employs TRBV5-1 and TRBJ1-3, with D unresolved. The ends were cut back, 2 bases at V and 4 bases at J, with 4 bases in the middle. Per the germline V gene, CDR1 is SGHRS and CDR2 is YFSETQ. The CDR3 runs to 12 residues. The CDR3 loop reads CASSLSGNTIYF. The CDR3 nucleotides are TGCGCCAGCAGCTTATCAGGAAACACCATATATTTT.

Points on this clone: The germline gene is not matched at one end of the junction; a read error may be the cause. The CDR3 is CSSSLAGGSYNEQFF. The CDR3 region has the DNA TGTTCCAGCAGCTTAGCGGGAGGCTCCTACAATGAGCAGTTCTTC. The V call is TRBV7-9, the J call TRBJ2-1; 10 nucleotides line up with TRBD2. CDR1 and CDR2 (germline): SEHNR, FQNEAQ (reference sequence). This CDR3 region has 15 residues.

The chain is built from TRBV28 and TRBJ1-2; D call uncertain. The V and J ends lost 4 bases and 5 bases respectively, with 14 bases between them. Germline assignment: CDR1 MDHEN and CDR2 SYDVKM. CDR3 length: 14 residues. The CDR3 bases are TGTGCCAGCAGTTCGGGAGACGGGCCATATGGCTACACCTTC. This gives the protein CASSSGDGPYGYTF.